These 23 T cell receptor beta chains share one sample of origin, sequenced in a study of blood T cell repertoires in COVID-19. The repertoire was sequenced with immunoSEQ multiplex PCR; TCRdb's copy has only in-frame clones and lacks some. The table lists around 200,000 clones, 80% to 90% of them singletons. Sequenced: peripheral blood. These receptors came from a man between 60 and 75 years old who had recovered from COVID-19.

This chain connects TRBV6-1 to TRBJ1-3; perhaps TRBD1 as D (6 bases). In germline, CDR1 is MNHNS, CDR2 SASEGT. V was trimmed by 5 bases and J by 4 bases, leaving 15 bases between them. This CDR3 spans 15 amino acids. The CDR3 here is CASSSPTGGGNTIYF. The CDR3 DNA is TGTGCCAGCAGTTCCCCGACAGGCGGAGGAAACACCATATATTTT.

The gene calls are TRBV30 and TRBJ1-5, with D perhaps matching TRBD1 (6 bases). The CDR3 consists of 15 residues. V dropped 0 bases and J dropped 7 bases, with 16 bases sitting between them. The germline CDR1 and CDR2 sequences are GTSNPN and SVGIG (reference sequence). The CDR3 sequence is CAWSVRRGHGQPQHF. The CDR3 DNA follows: TGTGCCTGGAGTGTACGCAGGGGCCACGGCCAGCCCCAGCATTTT.

Here the CDR3 DNA reads TGTGCCAGCAACCCCATAGGGACAGGCGGCGAGCAGTACTTC. This codes for CASNPIGTGGEQYF. J is TRBJ2-7 and V is TRBV7-9; the match to TRBD1 covers 8 bases. Germline values: CDR1 SEHNR, CDR2 FQNEAQ (reference sequence). This CDR3 is 14 amino acids long. V lost 7 bases to trimming and J lost 6 bases; unmatched junction nucleotides: 11. The whole variable domain, remainder taken from reference TRBV7-9 and TRBJ2-7, is DTGVSQNPRHKITKRGQNVTFRCDPISEHNRLYWYRQTLGQGPEFLTYFQNEAQLEKSRLLSDRFSAERPKGSFSTLEIQRTEQGDSAMYLCASNPIGTGGEQYFGPGTRLTVT.

The chain uses TRBV4-1 and TRBJ2-7, with 15 bases fitting TRBD2. The CDR3 loop spans 16 amino acids. The germline CDR1 and CDR2 sequences are MGHRA and YSYEKL. The J segment lost 6 bases and the V segment lost 0 bases, leaving 3 bases of the junction unmatched. CDR3 bases: TGCGCCAGCAGCCAAGATCCGGGACTAGCGGGAGGCGAGCAGTACTTC. It translates to CASSQDPGLAGGEQYF.

The CDR3 sequence is CATSPPAGGAYNEQFF. The CDR3, as DNA: TGTGCCACCAGCCCGCCGGCGGGAGGGGCCTACAATGAGCAGTTCTTC. This sequence joins TRBV15 and TRBJ2-1, with 9 nucleotides matching TRBD2. The trim removed 5 bases at V and 2 bases at J, leaving 7 bases unmatched. Germline V CDR1 and CDR2: LNHNV, YYDKDF (reference sequence). This CDR3 spans 16 amino acids.

Here the CDR3 reads CASSAIYEQYF. The DNA of the CDR3 is TGTGCCAGCAGTGCGATATACGAGCAGTACTTC. V gene TRBV6-2 or TRBV6-3 combines with J gene TRBJ2-7; no clear D gene. V shed 5 bases and J shed 4 bases, with 6 bases lying between them. The germline V gene encodes CDR1 MNHEY and CDR2 SVGEGT. The CDR3 runs 11 residues.

The V call is TRBV7-2, the J call TRBJ1-1, with D uncertain. Germline V lookup: CDR1 SGHTA, CDR2 FQGNSA. V was cut by 5 bases and J by 0 bases, with 16 bases left in between. This CDR3 is built from 16 residues. The CDR3 nucleotides read TGTGCCAGCAGCCCTTACACCTCCAGGATGAACACTGAAGCTTTCTTT. This codes for CASSPYTSRMNTEAFF.

The CDR3 DNA reads as TGTGCCAGTAGCAGGCAGGGAAGCTACAATGAGCAGTTCTTC. Translated, it gives CASSRQGSYNEQFF. This sequence joins TRBV19 and TRBJ2-1; D might be TRBD1 (5 bases). This CDR3 contains 14 residues. Germline CDR1 is LNHDA and CDR2 is SQIVND (reference sequence). Trimming removed 6 bases at V and 3 bases at J, with 12 bases between.

V is TRBV5-1 and J is TRBJ1-2; D may be TRBD1 (5 bases). Trimming took 2 bases from V and 4 from J, leaving 18 bases between them. This CDR3 has 16 amino acids. CDR1 is SGHRS, CDR2 YFSETQ, per germline. The CDR3 spells CASSLGGTDEGYGYTF. CDR3 DNA sequence: TGCGCCAGCAGCTTAGGAGGGACGGACGAGGGCTATGGCTACACCTTC.

The CDR3 coding sequence is TGTGCCAGCAGCTCCCAATCGGGACAGAACTATGGCTACACCTTC. Amino acid sequence: CASSSQSGQNYGYTF. V is TRBV7-8 and J is TRBJ1-2; 7 bases are a match to TRBD1. CDR3 length: 15 amino acids. Germline CDR1 and CDR2: SGHVS and FQNEAQ. The junction had 7 bases not matched to a gene; V was cut back by 4 bases and J by 2 bases.

V gene TRBV7-3 combines with J gene TRBJ1-2; 7 bases line up with TRBD1. Germline V gene data show CDR1 as SGHTA and CDR2 as FQGTGA. Germline trimming cut 5 bases from V and 6 bases from J; bases unmatched to any gene: 15. The CDR3 spans 16 residues. CDR3 protein: CASSETTDRVSDGYTF. The DNA for the CDR3 is TGTGCCAGCAGCGAAACCACTGACAGGGTATCGGATGGCTACACCTTC.

The chain carries TRBV5-1 and TRBJ1-2; 9 bases fit TRBD1. This CDR3 has 18 amino acids. Per germline, CDR1 SGHRS and CDR2 YFSETQ. Trimming cost V 1 base and J 2 bases; bases outside gene matches: 12. In DNA form, the CDR3 reads TGCGCCAGCAGCTTGTCGCCGGGACAGGGCGATTACAACTATGGCTACACCTTC. This codes for CASSLSPGQGDYNYGYTF.

The V and J genes are TRBV27 and TRBJ2-7; a possible D gene is TRBD2 (6 bases). The germline V and J ends were trimmed by 5 bases and 2 bases, with 16 bases remaining between them. The CDR3 sequence is 15 residues long. Germline values: CDR1 MNHEY, CDR2 SMNVEV (reference sequence). The CDR3 DNA sequence: TGTGCCAGCAGTCAGCCGGGACTTGCAACCTACGAGCAGTACTTC. Translation: CASSQPGLATYEQYF.

The chain employs TRBV6-5 and TRBJ1-6, with D unresolved. V was trimmed by 4 bases and J by 12 bases, leaving 19 bases between them. This CDR3 region has 15 residues. Germline lookup yields CDR1 MNHEY and CDR2 SVGAGI. In DNA form, the CDR3 reads TGTGCCAGCAGTTTCCCCCAACGGTCCGGCGGACCCCTCCACTTT. This codes for CASSFPQRSGGPLHF.

This clone has a single count. Germline is not matched at one junction end, which may reflect a read error. The rearrangement links TRBV28 to TRBJ1-2; D is uncertain. The CDR3 totals 12 residues. The germline gives CDR1 MDHEN, CDR2 SYDVKM. This CDR3 is CASRRATAEVSF. As DNA, the CDR3 is TGTGCCAGCAGGCGAGCTACAGCTGAAGTCTCCTTC.

The chain joins TRBV7-8 to TRBJ1-1, with a possible D match to TRBD1 (6 bases). V lost 0 bases and J 4 bases, leaving 6 bases between the germline ends. This CDR3 has 13 amino acids. Germline CDR1 reads SGHVS; CDR2 reads FQNEAQ. The CDR3 DNA follows: TGTGCCAGCAGCTTAGCACAGGGCACTGAAGCTTTCTTT. Translation: CASSLAQGTEAFF.

V gene TRBV29-1 combines with J gene TRBJ1-5, with D hard to call. V lost 6 bases and J 2 bases, leaving 11 bases between the germline ends. This CDR3 has 13 amino acids. Germline V CDR1 and CDR2: SQVTM, ANQGSEA. CDR3 residues: CSVSGGGNQPQHF. CDR3 coding DNA: TGCAGCGTCAGCGGCGGGGGCAATCAGCCCCAGCATTTT.

In this sample, this clone turned up a few times. This chain uses TRBV5-4 with TRBJ2-1; 13 positions match TRBD2. The CDR3 totals 15 residues. Trimming removed 6 bases from V and 6 bases from J; junction bases left unmatched: 6. Per the germline V gene, CDR1 is SGHNT and CDR2 is YYREEE (reference sequence). The CDR3 DNA reads as TGTGCCAGCACCGGGACTAGCGGGGCCCTCAATGAGCAGTTCTTC. It yields the protein CASTGTSGALNEQFF. Full variable domain (rest looked up from reference TRBV5-4 and TRBJ2-1): ETGVTQSPTHLIKTRGQQVTLRCSSQSGHNTVSWYQQALGQGPQFIFQYYREEENGRGNFPPRFSGLQFPNYSSELNVNALELDDSALYLCASTGTSGALNEQFFGPGTRLTVL.

This clone has just one count. The chain couples TRBV30 to TRBJ2-2; 12 bases map to TRBD2. V shed 5 bases and J 8 bases; nucleotides not matched to a gene: 6. The CDR3 runs to 14 residues. Germline CDR1 reads GTSNPN; CDR2 reads SVGIG (reference sequence). This CDR3 reads CAWGGLAGRGELFF. CDR3 DNA: TGTGCCTGGGGCGGACTAGCGGGGAGAGGGGAGCTGTTTTTT.

The chain uses TRBV10-3 and TRBJ2-3; the match to TRBD1 covers 7 bases. Looked up from germline, CDR1 is ENHRY and CDR2 is SYGVKD. The length of the CDR3 is 15 residues. V lost 6 bases and J lost 2; bases outside the gene matches: 8. This CDR3 is CAIRRQGNNTDTQYF. The CDR3 DNA is TGTGCCATCAGAAGACAGGGAAATAACACAGATACGCAGTATTTT.

As DNA, the CDR3 is TGTGCCAGCAGCGGACAGGGAGGGGGCTACACCTTC. It translates to CASSGQGGGYTF. The chain employs TRBV6-5 and TRBJ1-2, with 8 positions matching TRBD1. V was clipped by 6 bases and J by 8 bases; unmatched bases: 5. Germline CDR1 reads MNHEY; CDR2 reads SVGAGI. CDR3 length: 12 residues.

The chain recombines TRBV7-3 with TRBJ2-3; 7 bases align to TRBD1. This CDR3 region has 14 residues. Germline-derived CDR1 and CDR2 are SGHTA and FQGTGA. With V trimmed by 6 bases and J by 4 bases, 7 bases remained unmatched. The CDR3 is CASSQTGYSDTQYF. The CDR3 coding sequence is TGTGCCAGCAGTCAGACAGGGTATTCAGATACGCAGTATTTT.

This clone was seen once. The DNA for the CDR3 is TGTGCCAGCAGCTTAAAGAACAGGGAGCATCCTGGGGCCAACGTCCTGACTTTC. Protein: CASSLKNREHPGANVLTF. J is TRBJ2-6 and V is TRBV7-3; tentative D call: TRBD1 (6 bases). Trimming cost V 1 base and J 2 bases, with 15 bases left between them. Germline CDR1 reads SGHTA; CDR2 reads FQGTGA. The CDR3 is 18 residues long.